A single sample gave rise to the 7 T cell receptor beta chains below, sequenced in a study of blood T cell repertoires in COVID-19. Repertoires were generated with immunoSEQ multiplex PCR, while TCRdb's copy carries only in-frame clones and drops some. The sample has 180,000 or so clones, 80% seen once. Input material: PBMCs or T cells enriched from blood (not recorded which). Receptors were obtained from a man between 60 and 70 years old who had been exposed to COVID-19.

V gene TRBV6-1 combines with J gene TRBJ2-7; D is ambiguous. V lost 6 bases and J 5 bases, leaving 11 bases between the germline ends. CDR3 length equals 12 residues. Germline V gene sequence: CDR1 MNHNS, CDR2 SASEGT. CDR3 protein: CASRPNADEQYF. In nucleotides, the CDR3 is TGTGCCAGCAGGCCGAATGCGGACGAGCAGTACTTC.

The rearrangement uses TRBV10-3 and TRBJ2-6; the D is unclear. Trimming cost V 4 bases and J 0 bases, with 10 bases left between them. This CDR3 region has 16 residues. Germline CDR1 and CDR2: ENHRY and SYGVKD. The CDR3: CAISVEIRSGANVLTF. The CDR3 DNA reads as TGTGCCATCAGTGTCGAGATCCGCTCTGGGGCCAACGTCCTGACTTTC.

V is TRBV7-8 and J is TRBJ2-5, with TRBD2 as a possible D gene (6 bases). The CDR3 contains 14 residues. V lost 4 bases to trimming and J lost 0 bases, with 9 bases between them. Germline V gene lookup returns CDR1 SGHVS and CDR2 FQNEAQ. CDR3 DNA: TGTGCCAGCAGCTACGGGGGTTACCAAGAGACCCAGTACTTC. Its translation: CASSYGGYQETQYF.

The rearrangement links TRBV13 to TRBJ2-1, with TRBD2 matching over 9 bases. Germline CDR1 PRHDT, CDR2 FYEKMQ (reference sequence). The CDR3 covers 19 residues. Losses at the gene ends were 8 bases for V and 6 bases for J; bases not matched to a gene: 23. The CDR3 DNA reads as TGTGCCAGCTCCCGCCGGCTAGCGGGAAGAGCTTCCCCGGGCAATGAGCAGTTCTTC. Its translation is CASSRRLAGRASPGNEQFF. Combining the CDR3 with reference TRBV13 and TRBJ2-1 gives the whole variable domain AAGVIQSPRHLIKEKRETATLKCYPIPRHDTVYWYQQGPGQDPQFLISFYEKMQSDKGSIPDRFSAQQFSDYHSELNMSSLELGDSALYFCASSRRLAGRASPGNEQFFGPGTRLTVL.

This clone was recorded only once. V is TRBV13 and J is TRBJ2-7; the D gene is possibly TRBD2 (6 bases). Deletions cut 0 bases from V and 3 bases from J, with 12 bases between. The germline gives CDR1 PRHDT, CDR2 FYEKMQ (reference sequence). There are 15 residues in the CDR3. The DNA of the CDR3 is TGTGCCAGCAGCTTAGGGCGGGAAAACCTCTACGAGCAGTACTTC. This gives the protein CASSLGRENLYEQYF.

This clone was seen just once. The CDR3 nucleotides are TGCGCCAGCAGCTTGGCTCGGACTAGCGGGAACACCGGGGAGCTGTTTTTT. This codes for CASSLARTSGNTGELFF. This chain uses TRBV5-1 with TRBJ2-2, with TRBD2 matching over 10 bases. The CDR3 loop spans 17 amino acids. After removal of 0 bases from V and 1 base from J, the junction contained 3 bases not matched to a gene. From germline, CDR1 is SGHRS and CDR2 YFSETQ.

The genes are TRBV27 and TRBJ1-2; D perhaps matches TRBD1 (5 bases). CDR1 and CDR2 (germline): MNHEY, SMNVEV (reference sequence). This CDR3 is built from 14 residues. Trimming left V 4 bases short and J 7 bases short, with 16 bases between. The CDR3 spells CASSSFGAKGGYTF. In DNA, the CDR3 is TGTGCCAGCAGTTCATTTGGGGCGAAGGGTGGCTACACCTTC.